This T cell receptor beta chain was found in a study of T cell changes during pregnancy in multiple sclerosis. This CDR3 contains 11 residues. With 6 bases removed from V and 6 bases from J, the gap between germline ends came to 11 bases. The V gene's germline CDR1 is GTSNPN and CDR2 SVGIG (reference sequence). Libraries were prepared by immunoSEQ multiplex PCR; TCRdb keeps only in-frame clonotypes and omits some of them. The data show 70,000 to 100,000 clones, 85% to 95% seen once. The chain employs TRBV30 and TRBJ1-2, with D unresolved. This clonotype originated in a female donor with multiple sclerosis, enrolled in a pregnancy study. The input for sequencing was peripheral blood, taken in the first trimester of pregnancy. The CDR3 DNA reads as TGTGCCTGCCGAGGGCCTCATGGCTACACCTTC. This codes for CACRGPHGYTF.